This entry concerns a single T cell receptor (beta chain). Its antigen is currently unknown. TCRdb re-analysed the reads in MiXCR, keeping a single row per CDR3 protein. The sample has approximately 150,000 distinct CDR3 sequences; roughly a fifth are singletons. This sample was included in a study of T cell repertoires in cytomegalovirus infection. On the study more broadly: Public signatures in TCR beta pointed to CMV infection and matching HLA type.

The receptor comes from a human donor in good health (CMV status not recorded). Some clones in this sample may be carry-over from other donors' samples. The starting material was CD8+ T cells from cultured PBMCs, obtained from culture after CMV antigen stimulation.

This CDR3 is CASSSKPTIIGETQYF. DNA of the CDR3: TGTGCCAGCAGCTCTAAGCCGACTATTATAGGGGAGACCCAGTACTTC. This chain links TRBV7-8 with TRBJ2-5; the D gene is possibly TRBD2 (5 bases). Trimming shortened V by 4 bases and J by 5 bases, and 20 bases separated the two germline ends. CDR3 length: 16 residues. The germline gives CDR1 SGHVS, CDR2 FQNEAQ.